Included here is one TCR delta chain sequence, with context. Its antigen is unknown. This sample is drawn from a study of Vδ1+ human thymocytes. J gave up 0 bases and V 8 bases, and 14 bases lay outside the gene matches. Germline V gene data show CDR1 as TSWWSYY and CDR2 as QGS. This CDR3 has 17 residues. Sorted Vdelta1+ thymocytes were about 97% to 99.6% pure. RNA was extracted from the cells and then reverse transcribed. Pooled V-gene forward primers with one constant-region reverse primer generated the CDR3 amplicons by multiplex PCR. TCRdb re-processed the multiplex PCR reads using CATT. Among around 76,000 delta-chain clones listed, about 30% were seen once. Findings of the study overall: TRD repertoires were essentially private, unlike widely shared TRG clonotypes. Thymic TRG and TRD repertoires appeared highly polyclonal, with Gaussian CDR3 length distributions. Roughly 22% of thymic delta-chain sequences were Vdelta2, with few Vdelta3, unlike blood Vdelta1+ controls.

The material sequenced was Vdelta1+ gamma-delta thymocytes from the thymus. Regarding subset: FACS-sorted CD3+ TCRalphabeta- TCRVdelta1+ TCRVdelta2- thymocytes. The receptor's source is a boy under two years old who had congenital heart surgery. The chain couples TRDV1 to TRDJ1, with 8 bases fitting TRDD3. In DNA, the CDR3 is TGTGCTCTTACTACGAACTGGGGGCCTTCGTACACCGATAAACTCATCTTT. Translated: CALTTNWGPSYTDKLIF.